The entry that follows covers one T cell receptor beta chain sequence. What this receptor recognizes is not known. No base qualities exist here, and no much larger clone lies one base off it. TCRbeta CDR3 regions were amplified from genomic DNA by means of the immunoSEQ Assay, a bias-controlled multiplex PCR. The paper's data handling went like this. The number of nucleated cells in each sample was estimated from the amplification of reference gene primers within the assay. To quantify the absolute abundance of each unique TCRbeta CDR3 rearrangement, sequence reads were collapsed and filtered. For each sample, productive Simpson clonality was calculated by taking the square root of Simpson's diversity index across productive rearrangements. Sourced from immuneACCESS, this table was stored by TCRdb with only in-frame sequences that have V and J called. A share of the clones is absent; for the studies checked, an unresolved V gene accounts for under half, and the remainder has no known explanation. D and trimming come from the DNA, and the V and J calls and clone size come from that table. For this sample there are some 120,000 clones; about 85% appear just once. 1.9% of the sample comes from the top ten.

This sample was included in a study of blood T cell repertoires in COVID-19 (dated by TCRdb to between 2020 and 2021). About the study as a whole: Samples covering the acute and convalescent phases of COVID-19 were provided by collaborators in the United States, Italy and Spain. The samples were drawn from two sources: the first 160 participants of the ongoing ImmuneRACE study, and over 950 subjects contributed by 6 global collaborators. Sample metadata almost always included a de-identified subject ID, COVID-19 status, age in years and sex. The repertoires were made available in a free public database intended to serve as a resource for research on the immune response to SARS-CoV-2. The prospective study material was composed of cDNA or gDNA derived from T cells, B-cell-depleted T cells, or PBMCs. The dataset comprised deeply sampled blood TCRbeta repertoires from subjects exposed to, actively infected with, or recovered from COVID-19. Where available, HLA class I and class II types were taken from metadata supplied by the sample provider and were not determined by assay-based typing. What the study reported, not specific to this receptor: Clinical and demographic metadata were provided uncurated, with the amount varying by source and participant.

Including cysteine and phenylalanine, the CDR3 has 15 amino acids. Just CDR3 DNA is preserved here, 45 bases in frame from base 1. V loses 0 bases at its end and J loses 6 bases; junction bases beyond the gene matches: 7. The germline V gene specifies ENHRY as CDR1 and SYGVKD as CDR2. Each collaborating institution followed its own protocols to collect whole blood in K2EDTA tubes. Collaborator samples were shipped for TCRbeta analysis as frozen whole blood, isolated PBMCs, or DNA extracted from either sample type. The chain uses TRBV10-3 and TRBJ2-7; 8 bases in between match TRBD2. The sample was peripheral blood. The sequence came from a man in his 70s with acute or convalescent COVID-19. The DNA is as follows: TGTGCCATCAGTGAGTCGACGGGAGGGGCGGGCGAGCAGTACTTC. Translated, this gives CAISESTGGAGEQYF.